The TCR beta chain described here comes from a study of T cell clusters in autoimmune cytopenias (dated by TCRdb to the late 2010s). Describing the broader study: A median TRB sequencing depth of 50,000 or so reads per sample was reached, and a median of roughly 2,300 distinct TRB clonotypes per sample was obtained. The goal of the study was to find out whether patients with autoimmune cytopenia have a disease-specific immune repertoire signature that could be used as a blood-based biomarker. TRB and IGH repertoires from peripheral blood were sequenced in autoimmune cytopenia patients at active disease and during treatment follow-up, with healthy, CLL and autoimmune hepatitis controls included alongside.

TRB amplification used about 250 ng of peripheral blood genomic DNA, some 38,000 genome equivalents, per sample. Findings and caveats that apply to the study as a whole: The cluster-lack signature was not seen for secondary cytopenia versus CLL, apparently masked by the dominant lymphoma-associated repertoire. Shifts in the TRB repertoire, including less even repertoires in secondary cytopenia and CLL, were mostly a reflection of lymphoma bias and not of autoimmunity. Healthy donors showed around 3.3-fold more exclusive TRB clusters than active autoimmune hepatitis patients, consistent with an autoimmunity-wide signature. The T cell clusters were only ever defined in silico, so experimental validation of their functional role was still needed. GLIPH suggested that primary autoimmune cytopenia patients lacked physiological T cell clusters: roughly 50 clusters were exclusive to healthy donors versus approximately 17 exclusive to patients.

Spanning cysteine to phenylalanine, the CDR3 consists of 16 amino acids. The coding DNA is unavailable. CDR1 SEHNR and CDR2 FQNEAQ were looked up in the germline V gene (reference sequence). As for this clonotype: Its antigen is still unknown.

TRB rearrangements were amplified by multiplex PCR following a touch-down protocol, with the TRB-A and TRB-B primer pools mixed in one tube. Illumina adapters and sample indices were added to the amplicons through two consecutive PCR reactions performed with Phusion HS II polymerase. The amplicons were purified from gel with the NucleoSpin Gel and PCR Clean-up kit, after which the amplicons were quantified by Qubit and checked for quality on an Agilent 2100 Bioanalyzer. Libraries were sequenced on an Illumina MiSeq using 600-cycle, single-indexed, paired-end runs. The authors' pipeline ran thus. Alignment and assembly of TRB reads were performed with MiXCR version 2.1.12 and the default MiXCR reference library. A clone was defined by each unique CDR3 nucleotide sequence, and analysis was restricted to productive sequences with at least two reads. Alpha-parameterized diversity profiles (alpha 0 to 5), including the Shannon (alpha 1) and Simpson (alpha 2) indices, were computed with an R script to assess repertoire diversity. The tcR package was used to compute combinatorial TRB VJ usage, and cohorts were compared on this usage by principal component analysis with ade4. TCRbeta CDR3s were clustered with GLIPH on cohort pairs matched by age and read depth, and cluster frequencies were compared by Wilcoxon test. Once TCRdb had reprocessed the reads, it stored one entry per CDR3 protein sequence and supplied no DNA. V and J calls and clone size were set by TCRdb, not the authors. The table kept for this sample lists around 7,000 distinct CDR3 sequences. The ten largest clones capture about 28% of the sample.

The chain is encoded by TRBV7-9 joined to TRBJ2-2; TCRdb proposes TRBD2, but this gene call is untestable without DNA. The clonotype was recovered from a human donor with an autoimmune cytopenia or autoimmune hepatitis (not recorded which). The sample was peripheral blood. This receptor carries the CDR3 CASSFSRAANTGELFF. With the rest looked up from the reference TRBV7-9 and TRBJ2-2 genes rather than sequenced, the full variable domain is DTGVSQNPRHKITKRGQNVTFRCDPISEHNRLYWYRQTLGQGPEFLTYFQNEAQLEKSRLLSDRFSAERPKGSFSTLEIQRTEQGDSAMYLCASSFSRAANTGELFFGEGSRLTVL.